This T cell receptor beta chain was sequenced for a study of shared clonotypes between healthy human individuals (dated by TCRdb to about 2020). Study-wide context: The cohort included three men and two women between 18 and 49 years of age. To estimate repertoire size and how much clonotype sharing occurs between individuals, the study deeply sequenced the blood TCR repertoires of roughly 5 healthy adults. To increase sequencing depth and limit assay-specific biases, different laboratories used diverse techniques to prepare libraries and sequence TCR repertoires. Per donor, leukapheresis produced somewhere between about 0.94 and 9 billion PBMCs. For each donor, CD4 naive and CD4 memory were each given three plates, CD8 naive was given two plates, and CD8 memory was given one plate. General study outcomes and caveats: Only blood was sampled, and tissue TCR repertoires likely differ from those in blood. Estimated clonotype richness was generally larger for naive than for memory subsets. Compared with non-shared clonotypes, clonotypes shared by all four sorted-subset donors had higher generation probabilities. Even with the large sequencing depth, rarefaction of the sorted-subset datasets indicated that sequencing was incomplete. The small number of donors limited the genetic and exposure-history diversity represented. Sharing across a handful of donors was observed for about 5% of naive CD4, less than 4% of naive CD8, roughly 2.4% of memory CD4, and around 0.42% of memory CD8 clonotypes. Pairwise subsampling indicated that sequencing depth was expected to affect the degree of clonotype sharing among donors.

Per the germline V gene, SNHLY is the CDR1 and FYNNEI is the CDR2. Spanning cysteine to phenylalanine, the CDR3 consists of 16 amino acids. CDR3 DNA only is kept here, 48 bases in frame from base 1. V sheds 1 base and J sheds 5 bases, leaving 17 bases between their ends. CD8 naive samples were CD45RO-negative cells positively selected for CCR7, giving a CD45RA+CCR7+ population that excluded TemRA cells. Healthy HIV-negative adults with no recently reported acute infections or vaccinations were included as donors. Only Caucasian adults living in Nashville, Tennessee, USA were represented among the donors. After blood collection by leukapheresis, PBMCs were isolated using Ficoll-Histopaque density gradient centrifugation and then cryopreserved in the vapor phase of liquid nitrogen. Analytical flow cytometry was used to check the purity and quantity of each magnetically sorted T cell population. From each sorted fraction, genomic DNA was isolated and quantified by UV absorbance on a Nanodrop 2000c.

In the case of this clone: The specificity of this receptor is unknown. One base away there is no much larger clone; base qualities are not given.

TCR CDR3 regions were amplified from genomic DNA by multiplex PCR using the deep immunoSEQ assay. Genomic DNA extracted from each cell subset was distributed evenly over all wells of several immunoSEQ 96-well plates, and each plate served as one replicate. Each replicate PCR for sorted subsets received about 180 ng genomic DNA, equal to roughly 29,000 T cell genomes. Purified libraries were quantified with a Qubit 3.0 fluorometer, sized on a Bioanalyzer 2100, and re-quantified with the KAPA Library Quantification kit. Every immunoSEQ 96-well plate was sequenced on a dedicated single-read 150-cycle Illumina NextSeq 550 flow cell. On the authors' methods: Because the immunoSEQ output included only junctional sequences and no quality scores, the filtering could not be the same as the filtering used for full-length reads. To assign V/J genes and CDR3, sequences were annotated against IMGT germline references using PyIR, a Python wrapper for IgBLAST v1.9. Reads with weak V/J assignments (E-value above 1e-6), missing CDR3, stop codons, out-of-frame junctions, or ambiguous translated residues were removed. A V3J clonotype was defined by an identical inferred V gene, J gene, and CDR3 amino acid sequence. To compute the percentage overlap between repertoires, the number of shared unique clonotypes was divided by the size of the smaller repertoire. Three approaches were used to assess repertoire richness: RTK rarefaction, the Chao1 estimator, and Recon v2.1 estimates of unobserved clonotypes. OLGA was used to compute generation probabilities for all TCRbeta clonotypes that the gDNA method yielded from a handful of donors. This immuneACCESS table, as held by TCRdb, lists in-frame sequences with V and J called but not all clones. Of the missing ones, under half trace to an unresolved V gene in checked studies; the others have no known cause. D and trimming were read from the DNA, whereas the V and J calls and clone size are those reported in that table. A total of about 2.2 million clones appear in this sample, around 93% of them only once. The ten largest clones take up around 1.8% of the sample.

This TCR came from a man aged 18 to 30 in good health. Some clones in this sample may be carry-over from other donors' samples. Recombination joined TRBV2 with TRBJ2-5; no D gene call is confident. The sample consisted of naive CD8+ T cells from PBMCs. Reading the label with the study, this specimen's cell subset or site is: CD45RA+CCR7+. The encoded CDR3 is CASSEGVGQAWETQYF. The nucleotide sequence reads as follows: TGTGCCAGCAGTGAAGGAGTGGGCCAAGCGTGGGAGACCCAGTACTTC.